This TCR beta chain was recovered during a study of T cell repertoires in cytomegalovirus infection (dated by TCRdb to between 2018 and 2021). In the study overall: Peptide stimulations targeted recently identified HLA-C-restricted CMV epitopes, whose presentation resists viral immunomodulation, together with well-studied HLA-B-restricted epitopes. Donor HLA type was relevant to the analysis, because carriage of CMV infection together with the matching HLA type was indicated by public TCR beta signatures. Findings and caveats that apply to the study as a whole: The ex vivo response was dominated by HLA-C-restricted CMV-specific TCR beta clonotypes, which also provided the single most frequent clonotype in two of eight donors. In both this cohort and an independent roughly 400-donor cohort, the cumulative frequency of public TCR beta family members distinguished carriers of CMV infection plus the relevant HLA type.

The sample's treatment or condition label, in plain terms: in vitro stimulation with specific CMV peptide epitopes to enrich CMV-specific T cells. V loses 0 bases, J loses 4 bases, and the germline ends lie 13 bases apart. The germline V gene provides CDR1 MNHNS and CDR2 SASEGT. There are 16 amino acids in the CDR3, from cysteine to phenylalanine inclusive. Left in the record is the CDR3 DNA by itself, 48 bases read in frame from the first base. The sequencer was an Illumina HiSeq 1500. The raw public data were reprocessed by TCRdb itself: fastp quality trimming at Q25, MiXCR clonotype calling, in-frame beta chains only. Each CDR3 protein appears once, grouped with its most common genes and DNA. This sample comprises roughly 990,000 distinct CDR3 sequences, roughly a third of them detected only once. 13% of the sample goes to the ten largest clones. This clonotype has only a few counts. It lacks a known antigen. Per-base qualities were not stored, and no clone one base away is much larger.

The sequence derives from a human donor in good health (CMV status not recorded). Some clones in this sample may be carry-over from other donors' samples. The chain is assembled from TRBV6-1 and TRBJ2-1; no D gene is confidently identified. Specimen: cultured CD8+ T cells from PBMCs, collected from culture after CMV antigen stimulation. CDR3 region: CASSEALYQSYNEQFF. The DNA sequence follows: TGTGCCAGCAGTGAAGCGCTGTATCAGTCTTACAATGAGCAGTTCTTC.